This T cell receptor beta chain was identified in a study of T cells in pancreatic ductal adenocarcinoma. Comment on this clone: Its antigen is not known.

V lost 0 bases, J lost 8 bases, and 11 bases lay in between. CDR1 SGDLS and CDR2 YYNGEE come from the germline V gene. This CDR3 is 14 amino acids long. Profiling relied on immunoSEQ multiplex PCR, and the TCRdb table lists in-frame clones only, not all of them. The table records more than 500 clones, around 90% of them present only once. No neoadjuvant therapy was given to the selected pancreatic ductal adenocarcinoma patients before their surgery. Study-wide points: Compared with tumor, blood showed more total productive templates and approximately 8-fold more clonotypes.

The sample taken for sequencing was pancreatic tumor tissue. The sequence was obtained from a human donor with pancreatic ductal adenocarcinoma. The donor label of this sample is uncertain. The gene calls are TRBV9 and TRBJ1-4, with unresolved D. The CDR3 DNA sequence: TGTGCCAGCAGCGTAGGAGTCGGAATGGAAAAACTGTTTTTT. Protein product: CASSVGVGMEKLFF.